The subject of this entry is one T cell receptor beta chain. Assay used: immunoSEQ multiplex PCR; TCRdb lists only in-frame clones, some missing. In the table there are roughly 17,000 clones, roughly nine tenths of which are singletons. This sample was taken from a study of chemoradiotherapy in HPV16-positive cancers. The material sequenced was blood, taken from a patient who underwent chemoradiotherapy. The source of this sequence is a human donor with HPV-associated anogenital cancer.

CDR3 in amino acids: CATSRDPGEPLHF. In nucleotides, the CDR3 is TGTGCCACCAGCAGAGATCCTGGGGAACCCCTCCACTTT. The genes are TRBV15 and TRBJ1-6, with D hard to call. The CDR3 totals 13 residues. Germline CDR1 reads LNHNV; CDR2 reads YYDKDF (reference sequence). The V end was cut by 0 bases, the J end by 12 bases, with 9 bases between.